These 4 T cell receptor beta chains came from one sample sequenced in a study of OX40 agonist ivuxolimab in advanced cancers. The repertoire was sequenced with immunoSEQ multiplex PCR; TCRdb's copy has only in-frame clones and lacks some. The top ten hold 30% of the sample, which has about 7,400 clones, approximately 84% seen once. This sample comprised CD4+ or CD8+ T cells sorted from blood, obtained in a trial of the OX40 agonist ivuxolimab. The receptor source for this set is an adult with an advanced solid tumor such as melanoma, head and neck, liver or kidney cancer.

The chain is built from TRBV27 and TRBJ2-2; possibly TRBD1 or TRBD2 for D (7 bases each). This CDR3 region has 16 residues. The V gene's germline CDR1 is MNHEY and CDR2 SMNVEV (reference sequence). Deletions cut 0 bases from V and 5 bases from J, with 13 bases between. CDR3 coding DNA: TGTGCCAGCAGTTTATCCAGGGGGGGAGCTACCGGGGAGCTGTTTTTT. This sequence encodes CASSLSRGGATGELFF.

This chain links TRBV5-6 with TRBJ2-5; D is undetermined. Germline-derived CDR1 and CDR2 are SGHDT and YYEEEE. V was shortened by 2 bases and J by 4 bases, with 15 bases between the two germline ends. The CDR3 is 15 amino acids. CDR3 sequence (DNA): TGTGCCAGCAGCTTCGTCAGTTTATTGGGAGAGACCCAGTACTTC. Its translation is CASSFVSLLGETQYF.

V is TRBV5-5 and J is TRBJ2-3, with 11 bases identical to TRBD1. V was clipped by 3 bases and J by 2 bases; unmatched bases: 5. Germline-derived CDR1 and CDR2 are SGHKS and YYEKEE (reference sequence). The CDR3 covers 16 residues. The CDR3 region has the DNA TGTGCCAGCAGCTCCGGGACAGGGGGTTTCACAGATACGCAGTATTTT. Its translation: CASSSGTGGFTDTQYF.

This rearrangement joins TRBV7-2 to TRBJ2-5, with D unclear. Trimming stripped 2 bases from V and 2 bases from J, with 9 bases between. CDR1 and CDR2 (germline): SGHTA, FQGNSA. This CDR3 is 14 amino acids long. CDR3 nucleotides: TGTGCCAGCAGCTTATCCTTTTATCAAGAGACCCAGTACTTC. It yields the protein CASSLSFYQETQYF.